Each of the 17 T cell receptor beta chains below was sequenced from the same sample in a study of blood T cell repertoires in COVID-19. Sequencing used immunoSEQ multiplex PCR; TCRdb keeps in-frame clones, though not all of them. The table records under 150,000 clones, approximately 81% of them present only once. The sample consisted of peripheral blood. These receptor sequences come from a man in his fifties or sixties with acute or convalescent COVID-19.

V gene TRBV19 combines with J gene TRBJ1-5; no clear D. The CDR3 is made up of 15 amino acids. Germline lookup yields CDR1 LNHDA and CDR2 SQIVND (reference sequence). Trimming removed 4 bases at V and 4 bases at J, with 14 bases between. The CDR3 coding sequence is TGTGCCAGTAGTACCGCTTTCGGGGAGAATCAGCCCCAGCATTTT. It translates to CASSTAFGENQPQHF.

This chain links TRBV11-2 with TRBJ2-7; 7 bases are shared with TRBD1. The V segment lost 5 bases and the J segment 1 base; nucleotides outside the gene matches: 8. Germline CDR1 reads SGHAT; CDR2 reads FQNNGV. The CDR3 extends over 15 amino acids. The CDR3 protein is CASSVTGTESYEQYF. DNA for the CDR3: TGTGCCAGCAGCGTTACCGGGACAGAGTCCTACGAGCAGTACTTC. Using reference TRBV11-2 and TRBJ2-7 for the parts outside the CDR3, the full variable domain is EAGVAQSPRYKIIEKRQSVAFWCNPISGHATLYWYQQILGQGPKLLIQFQNNGVVDDSQLPKDRFSAERLKGVDSTLKIQPAKLEDSAVYLCASSVTGTESYEQYFGPGTRLTVT.

V and J are TRBV5-1 and TRBJ2-7; 8 bases fit TRBD1. Per germline, CDR1 SGHRS and CDR2 YFSETQ. This CDR3 is 14 amino acids long. V was clipped by 0 bases and J by 3 bases; unmatched bases: 2. CDR3 sequence reads: CASSLAGTGYEQYF. DNA of the CDR3: TGCGCCAGCAGCTTGGCGGGGACAGGCTACGAGCAGTACTTC. The variable domain in full, with the rest retrieved from reference TRBV5-1 and TRBJ2-7, is KAGVTQTPRYLIKTRGQQVTLSCSPISGHRSVSWYQQTPGQGLQFLFEYFSETQRNKGNFPGRFSGRQFSNSRSEMNVSTLELGDSALYLCASSLAGTGYEQYFGPGTRLTVT.

Comment on this clone: At one end the junction does not follow the germline gene, possibly because of a read error. The chain recombines TRBV18 with TRBJ1-3; 8 bases fit TRBD1. Germline CDR1 KGHSH, CDR2 LQKENI. This CDR3 spans 11 amino acids. The CDR3 is CASSHGQGIFF. CDR3 sequence (DNA): TGTGCCAGCTCCCACGGACAGGGTATTTTTTTT.

This chain joins TRBV18 and TRBJ1-1; D gene ambiguous. Trimming took off 4 bases at V and 4 bases at J, with 13 bases between the two ends. Per the germline V gene, CDR1 is KGHSH and CDR2 is LQKENI. The CDR3 is 14 residues long. CDR3 loop: CASSLDKLFTEAFF. CDR3 bases: TGTGCCAGCTCACTCGACAAGTTATTCACTGAAGCTTTCTTT.

The chain uses TRBV4-1 and TRBJ2-1, with 8 bases lining up with TRBD2. Per the germline V gene, CDR1 is MGHRA and CDR2 is YSYEKL. This CDR3 region has 15 residues. V trimming: 1 base; J trimming: 9 bases; junction bases outside the gene matches: 8. CDR3 amino acids: CASSQGGLDRGEQFF. In nucleotides, the CDR3 is TGCGCCAGCAGCCAAGGGGGACTAGACCGCGGTGAGCAGTTCTTC.

The rearrangement uses TRBV9 and TRBJ2-1, with 13 bases lining up with TRBD2. Germline assignment: CDR1 SGDLS and CDR2 YYNGEE. Trimming removed 4 bases from V and 9 bases from J; junction bases left unmatched: 7. This CDR3 region has 15 residues. This CDR3 reads CASSTRLAGGSEQFF. The CDR3 bases are TGTGCCAGCAGCACACGACTAGCGGGGGGATCTGAGCAGTTCTTC.

This rearrangement joins TRBV28 to TRBJ1-1, with 7 bases matching TRBD1. Trimming at V came to 5 bases and at J to 5 bases, leaving 2 bases not matched to a gene. The CDR3 is 12 amino acids. CDR1 and CDR2 (germline): MDHEN, SYDVKM. DNA for the CDR3: TGTGCCAGCAGTGGACAGGTAACTGAAGCTTTCTTT. Amino acids: CASSGQVTEAFF.

The chain joins TRBV29-1 to TRBJ1-4; D is perhaps TRBD1 (5 bases). The V and J ends lost 4 bases and 8 bases respectively, with 14 bases between them. This CDR3 is built from 13 residues. In germline, CDR1 is SQVTM, CDR2 ANQGSEA. CDR3 sequence (DNA): TGCAGCGTTGGGAGGGGAACGGGGGAAAAACTGTTTTTT. Its protein is CSVGRGTGEKLFF.

This clone was recorded only once. The rearrangement joins TRBV29-1 to TRBJ2-1, with D tentatively TRBD2 (6 bases). Germline CDR1 reads SQVTM; CDR2 reads ANQGSEA. The length of the CDR3 is 14 residues. With 4 bases removed from V and 10 bases from J, the gap between germline ends came to 20 bases. The CDR3 region is CSVGKWDSSGEQFF. CDR3 DNA sequence: TGCAGCGTTGGAAAATGGGACTCCTCGGGAGAGCAGTTCTTC.

The chain links TRBV6-5 to TRBJ1-3; D unresolved. V was trimmed by 6 bases and J by 9 bases, leaving 6 bases between them. Germline CDR1 and CDR2: MNHEY and SVGAGI. The CDR3 totals 10 residues. The CDR3 loop is CASRSGTIYF. CDR3 nucleotides: TGTGCCAGCAGGAGTGGCACCATATATTTT.

The chain recombines TRBV5-1 with TRBJ2-3; tentative D call: TRBD1 (5 bases). V gave up 0 bases and J gave up 3 bases, with 8 bases separating them. This CDR3 comprises 14 residues. CDR1 is SGHRS, CDR2 YFSETQ, per germline. The CDR3 DNA follows: TGCGCCAGCAGCTTGGAGGGGCTTACAGATACGCAGTATTTT. It is translated as CASSLEGLTDTQYF.

The chain uses TRBV6-6 and TRBJ1-3; 8 bases fit TRBD1. Germline loops: CDR1 MNHNY, CDR2 SVGAGI (reference sequence). After removal of 6 bases from V and 2 bases from J, the junction contained 3 bases not matched to a gene. The CDR3 totals 14 residues. CDR3 nucleotide sequence: TGTGCCAGCAGACAGGACAGGGCTGGAAACACCATATATTTT. Its translation is CASRQDRAGNTIYF.

The rearrangement uses TRBV10-3 and TRBJ1-2, with a possible D match to TRBD1 (6 bases). Trimming took off 2 bases at V and 6 bases at J, with 31 bases between the two ends. The CDR3 has 20 residues. Germline V gene lookup returns CDR1 ENHRY and CDR2 SYGVKD. In DNA form, the CDR3 reads TGTGCCATCAGTGAGAGAGATAGGACAGAGGACTCCCCCATACACCATGGCTACACCTTC. This codes for CAISERDRTEDSPIHHGYTF.

This rearrangement joins TRBV10-3 to TRBJ1-2; D is perhaps TRBD1 (5 bases). The CDR3 consists of 14 residues. Germline V lookup: CDR1 ENHRY, CDR2 SYGVKD. Trimming pared 3 bases from V and 0 bases from J, leaving 8 bases between. The CDR3 nucleotides read TGTGCCATCAGTGACAGGGCTACTAACTATGGCTACACCTTC. Its protein product is CAISDRATNYGYTF.

V is TRBV5-1 and J is TRBJ1-2; TRBD1 matches at 8 bases. CDR3 length: 14 amino acids. Per the germline V gene, CDR1 is SGHRS and CDR2 is YFSETQ. Trimming cost V 3 bases and J 1 base; bases outside gene matches: 2. The CDR3 protein is CASSSDRDNYGYTF. The CDR3 nucleotides are TGCGCCAGCAGCTCGGACAGGGATAACTATGGCTACACCTTC.

The chain links TRBV5-1 to TRBJ2-2; no reliable D call. The V end lost 1 base, the J end lost 0 bases, and 4 bases lay between the germline ends. Per germline, CDR1 SGHRS and CDR2 YFSETQ. This CDR3 comprises 14 residues. The CDR3 sequence is CASSLSANTGELFF. In DNA, the CDR3 is TGCGCCAGCAGCTTGTCTGCGAACACCGGGGAGCTGTTTTTT.